The rows below give T cell receptor beta chains drawn from one sample of a study of T cell responses to AZD1222 COVID-19 vaccine. Only in-frame clones appear in the TCRdb table, and some are missing; sequencing was by immunoSEQ multiplex PCR. The table has under 200,000 clones, roughly 92% seen once; the top ten hold 3.6%. Sequences were derived from peripheral blood, sampled 28 days after the second dose of the MenACWY control vaccine. Receptors originate from an adult who received the MenACWY meningococcal vaccine as a control. The CDR3 runs from the conserved cysteine through the conserved F or W. D genes are given only for firm matches. Some rows mark clone size as missing; the rest say once, few, many or name a class of expanded clone.

V: TRBV14; J: TRBJ2-2; D: TRBD1; size: -; DNA: TGTGCCAGCAGCCTAGCCAGGGGGAGAACCGGGGAGCTGTTTTTT; CDR3: CASSLARGRTGELFF
V: TRBV24-1; J: TRBJ1-2; D: TRBD1; size: -; DNA: TGTGCCACCAGTGACAGGACAGGGGGAAACTATGGCTACACCTTC; CDR3: CATSDRTGGNYGYTF
V: TRBV19; J: TRBJ1-4; D: -; size: -; DNA: TGTGCCAGTAGTAAGCTTGGTGAAAAACTGTTTTTT; CDR3: CASSKLGEKLFF
V: TRBV14; J: TRBJ2-2; D: TRBD2; size: -; DNA: TGTGCCAGCAGCCAAGTGACTAGCTTGAACACCGGGGAGCTGTTTTTT; CDR3: CASSQVTSLNTGELFF
V: TRBV7-3; J: TRBJ2-3; D: TRBD1; size: -; DNA: TGTGCCAGCAGCTTCGACAGGGCAACAGATACGCAGTATTTT; CDR3: CASSFDRATDTQYF
V: TRBV28; J: TRBJ1-2; D: TRBD1; size: -; DNA: TGTGCCAGCAGCAATACACAGGGGGGAATACTTGGCTACACCTTC; CDR3: CASSNTQGGILGYTF
V: TRBV7-2; J: TRBJ1-2; D: -; size: once; DNA: TGTGCCAGCAGCTCTTCGGGACCGTGGGACATCGGCTATGGCTACACCTTC; CDR3: CASSSSGPWDIGYGYTF
V: TRBV9; J: TRBJ1-1; D: -; size: -; DNA: TGTGCCAGCAGCGTAGTGGTGGGTACTGAAGCTTTCTTT; CDR3: CASSVVVGTEAFF
V: TRBV18; J: TRBJ1-2; D: TRBD1; size: -; DNA: TGTGCCAGCTCACCACCTGGGACAGGGTATGGCTACACCTTC; CDR3: CASSPPGTGYGYTF
V: TRBV30; J: TRBJ2-7; D: TRBD2; size: -; DNA: TGTGCCTGGATCGTGGGAGGGATCCAGCAGTACTTC; CDR3: CAWIVGGIQQYF
V: TRBV18; J: TRBJ1-3; D: -; size: -; DNA: TGTGCCAGCTCACCAATCGGGGGAGAGGCTGGAAACACCATATATTTT; CDR3: CASSPIGGEAGNTIYF
V: TRBV7-9; J: TRBJ2-1; D: TRBD2; size: -; DNA: TGTGCCAGCAGCCGAGCGGGAGCTAGTAATGAGCAGTTCTTC; CDR3: CASSRAGASNEQFF
V: TRBV3-1/TRBV3-2; J: TRBJ2-3; D: TRBD2; size: -; DNA: TGTGCCAGCAGCCAAGAGTATAGCGGGAGAATAGGGGATACGCAGTATTTT; CDR3: CASSQEYSGRIGDTQYF
V: TRBV20-1; J: TRBJ1-5; D: -; size: -; DNA: TGCAGTGCTAGTCCAAGCTATAGCAATCAGCCCCAGCATTTT; CDR3: CSASPSYSNQPQHF
V: TRBV5-1; J: TRBJ1-1; D: TRBD1; size: -; DNA: TGCGCCAGCAGCTTGGCACCGGGACAGGGAAGTAAGGACACTGAAGCTTTCTTT; CDR3: CASSLAPGQGSKDTEAFF
V: TRBV5-1; J: TRBJ1-2; D: -; size: -; DNA: TGCGCCAGCAGTCCCGAGACTATAACTATTGGCTACACCTTC; CDR3: CASSPETITIGYTF
V: TRBV12-2; J: TRBJ2-1; D: -; size: -; DNA: TGTGCAAGTCGCTTCCGACACCAAAACAATGAGCAGTTCTTC; CDR3: CASRFRHQNNEQFF
V: TRBV5-8; J: TRBJ1-6; D: -; size: few; DNA: TGTGCCAGCAGCTTGGATGGCAGCCCCGTCCCCCTCCACTTT; CDR3: CASSLDGSPVPLHF
V: TRBV7-9; J: TRBJ1-1; D: TRBD1; size: -; DNA: TGTGCCAGCAGCCCCACACAGGGGCTCACTGAAGCTTTCTTT; CDR3: CASSPTQGLTEAFF
V: TRBV27; J: TRBJ1-1; D: -; size: -; DNA: TGTGCCAGCAGTCCCCGGGACTGGATGCGAGCTTTCTTT; CDR3: CASSPRDWMRAFF
V: TRBV6-2/TRBV6-3; J: TRBJ2-7; D: TRBD2; size: few; DNA: TGTGCCAGCAGTACCCCCGGGACTAGCAGGTCCTACGAGCAGTACTTC; CDR3: CASSTPGTSRSYEQYF
V: TRBV3-1/TRBV3-2; J: TRBJ2-1; D: -; size: -; DNA: TGTGCCAGCAGACGCCGGGGAGAAAATGAGCAGTTCTTC; CDR3: CASRRRGENEQFF
V: TRBV29-1; J: TRBJ1-1; D: TRBD1; size: -; DNA: TGCAGCGCAGGGACAGGGGGCAACACTGAAGCTTTCTTT; CDR3: CSAGTGGNTEAFF
V: TRBV9; J: TRBJ1-1; D: -; size: -; DNA: TGTGCCAGCAGCGTAGACCCCCGGAGGACTGAAGCTTTCTTT; CDR3: CASSVDPRRTEAFF
V: TRBV7-8; J: TRBJ2-5; D: TRBD2; size: -; DNA: TGTGCCAGCAGCTTCGCGGGAGTGGGGGAGACCCAGTACTTC; CDR3: CASSFAGVGETQYF
V: TRBV5-1; J: TRBJ2-2; D: -; size: -; DNA: TGCGCCAGCAGCGGCGGGACAGCCGGATCCGGGGAGCTGTTTTTT; CDR3: CASSGGTAGSGELFF
V: TRBV19; J: TRBJ1-1; D: -; size: -; DNA: TGTGCCAGTAGTATACGCGGAGGGAACACTGAAGCTTTCTTT; CDR3: CASSIRGGNTEAFF
V: TRBV27; J: TRBJ1-2; D: -; size: -; DNA: TGTGCCAGCAGTTCCCGGGGGGTTACTGATGGCTACACCTTC; CDR3: CASSSRGVTDGYTF
V: TRBV6-2/TRBV6-3; J: TRBJ2-7; D: TRBD1; size: -; DNA: TGTGCCAGCAGTAAGACCCGGGACAGCTTCTACTACGAGCAGTACTTC; CDR3: CASSKTRDSFYYEQYF
V: TRBV2; J: TRBJ2-4; D: -; size: -; DNA: TGTGCCAGCAACCCGACGGTGCCCGGGGGTCCGTACTTC; CDR3: CASNPTVPGGPYF
V: TRBV29-1; J: TRBJ2-7; D: TRBD1; size: -; DNA: TGCAGCGTGGGTCCGGGACAGGGGACCTCCGAGCAGTACTTC; CDR3: CSVGPGQGTSEQYF
V: TRBV30; J: TRBJ1-1; D: TRBD1; size: -; DNA: TGTGCCTGGAGTGTAGGACAGGGGGCCCGCGTGTACACTGAAGCTTTCTTT; CDR3: CAWSVGQGARVYTEAFF
V: TRBV9; J: TRBJ2-2; D: TRBD2; size: -; DNA: TGTGCCAGCAGCGTAGACTTGGGACTAGCGGGGCGGGGCGGGGAGCTGTTTTTT; CDR3: CASSVDLGLAGRGGELFF
V: TRBV12-3/TRBV12-4; J: TRBJ2-3; D: -; size: -; DNA: TGTGCCAGCACCAGGACAGACTACCCTACGCAGTATTTT; CDR3: CASTRTDYPTQYF
V: TRBV6-5; J: TRBJ1-5; D: TRBD1; size: -; DNA: TGTGCCAGCAGCAGACAGGGGGCAGATCAGCCCCAGCATTTT; CDR3: CASSRQGADQPQHF
V: TRBV19; J: TRBJ1-2; D: -; size: -; DNA: TGTGCCAGTAACCTTGGACAAGTTTATGGCTACACCTTC; CDR3: CASNLGQVYGYTF
V: TRBV2; J: TRBJ1-1; D: -; size: -; DNA: TGTGCCAGCACTCCGGACAGAACCAACACTGAAGCTTTCTTT; CDR3: CASTPDRTNTEAFF
V: TRBV30; J: TRBJ1-4; D: -; size: -; DNA: TGTGCCTGGAGTGTTGTGGGCTTTAATGAAAAACTGTTTTTT; CDR3: CAWSVVGFNEKLFF
V: TRBV18; J: TRBJ1-1; D: -; size: once; DNA: TGTGCCAGCTCACCAAATAGGCCTGGGGGGAAGACTGAAGCTTTCTTT; CDR3: CASSPNRPGGKTEAFF
V: TRBV12-3/TRBV12-4; J: TRBJ1-4; D: -; size: -; DNA: TGTGCCAGCAGTTTAAATGAAAAACTGTTTTTT; CDR3: CASSLNEKLFF
V: TRBV28; J: TRBJ2-6; D: -; size: -; DNA: TGTGCCAGCTCGGGGGGCCCAGGCGTCCTGACTTTC; CDR3: CASSGGPGVLTF
V: TRBV6-2/TRBV6-3; J: TRBJ2-5; D: TRBD2; size: -; DNA: TGTGCCAGCAGTTACGGGCTAGCGGGAATGAGAGAGACCCAGTACTTC; CDR3: CASSYGLAGMRETQYF
V: TRBV7-2; J: TRBJ1-1; D: -; size: -; DNA: TGTGCCAGCAGCTTAGTTGGGAGGAACACTGAAGCTTTCTTT; CDR3: CASSLVGRNTEAFF
V: TRBV24-1; J: TRBJ1-6; D: -; size: -; DNA: TGTGCCACCAGCCCGGGACTGTATAATTCACCCCTCCACTTT; CDR3: CATSPGLYNSPLHF
V: TRBV19; J: TRBJ2-7; D: TRBD2; size: once; DNA: TGTGCCAGTAGTAGCCAGCGGACTAGCGGTCGCGGGAACGAGCAGTACTTC; CDR3: CASSSQRTSGRGNEQYF
V: TRBV6-5; J: TRBJ2-1; D: TRBD2; size: -; DNA: TGTGCCAGCAGTTACGTTTCTAGCGGGAGGGGTGAGCAGTTCTTC; CDR3: CASSYVSSGRGEQFF
V: TRBV6-2/TRBV6-3; J: TRBJ1-6; D: -; size: once; DNA: TGTGCCAGCAGTTACCGGGGTAGTCATTCACCCCTCCACTTT; CDR3: CASSYRGSHSPLHF
V: TRBV6-5; J: TRBJ2-5; D: -; size: once; DNA: TGTGCCAGCAGTTACAGATCTAGCGAGACCCAGTACTTC; CDR3: CASSYRSSETQYF
V: TRBV27; J: TRBJ2-1; D: TRBD1; size: -; DNA: TGTGCCAGCAGTTTTAGGGGGCCCTACAATGAGCAGTTCTTC; CDR3: CASSFRGPYNEQFF
V: TRBV27; J: TRBJ2-3; D: -; size: -; DNA: TGTGCCAGCAGAGTGTGGGATACGCAGTATTTT; CDR3: CASRVWDTQYF
V: TRBV4-2; J: TRBJ1-5; D: -; size: -; DNA: TGTGCCAGCAGCCAAGACAGAAATAGCAATCAGCCCCAGCATTTT; CDR3: CASSQDRNSNQPQHF
V: TRBV19; J: TRBJ1-6; D: -; size: -; DNA: TGTGCCAGTAGTATGGGGGATCGGAATTCACCCCTCCACTTT; CDR3: CASSMGDRNSPLHF
V: TRBV11-3; J: TRBJ1-1; D: -; size: -; DNA: TGTGCCAGCAGCTTAAATCTCGGGGGGCAAGCTTTCTTT; CDR3: CASSLNLGGQAFF